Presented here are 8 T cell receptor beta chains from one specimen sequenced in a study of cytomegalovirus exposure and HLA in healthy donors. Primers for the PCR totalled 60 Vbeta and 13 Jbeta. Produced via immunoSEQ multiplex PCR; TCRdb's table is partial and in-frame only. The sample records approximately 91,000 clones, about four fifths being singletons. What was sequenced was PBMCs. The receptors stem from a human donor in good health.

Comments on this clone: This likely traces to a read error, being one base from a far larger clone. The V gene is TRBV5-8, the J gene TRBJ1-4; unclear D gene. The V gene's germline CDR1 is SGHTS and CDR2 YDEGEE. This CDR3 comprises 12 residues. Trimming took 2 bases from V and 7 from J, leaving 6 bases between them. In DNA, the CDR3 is TGTGCCAGCAGCTTAAACACTGAAAAACTGTTTTTT. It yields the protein CASSLNTEKLFF.

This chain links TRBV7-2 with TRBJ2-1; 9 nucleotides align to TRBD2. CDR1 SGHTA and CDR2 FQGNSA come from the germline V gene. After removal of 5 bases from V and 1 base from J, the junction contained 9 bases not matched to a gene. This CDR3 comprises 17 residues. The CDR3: CASSVASGTTSYNEQFF. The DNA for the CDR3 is TGTGCCAGCAGCGTCGCTAGCGGGACGACGTCCTACAATGAGCAGTTCTTC. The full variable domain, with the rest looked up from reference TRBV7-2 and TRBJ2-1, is GAGVSQSPSNKVTEKGKDVELRCDPISGHTALYWYRQSLGQGLEFLIYFQGNSAPDKSGLPSDRFSAERTGGSVSTLTIQRTQQEDSAVYLCASSVASGTTSYNEQFFGPGTRLTVL.

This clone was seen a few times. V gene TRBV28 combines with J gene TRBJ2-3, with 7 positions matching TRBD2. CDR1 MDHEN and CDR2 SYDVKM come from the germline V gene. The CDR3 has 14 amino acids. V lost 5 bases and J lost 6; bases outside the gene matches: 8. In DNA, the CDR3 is TGTGCCAGCAGTACGGACCAGGGAGGGGATACGCAGTATTTT. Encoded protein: CASSTDQGGDTQYF.

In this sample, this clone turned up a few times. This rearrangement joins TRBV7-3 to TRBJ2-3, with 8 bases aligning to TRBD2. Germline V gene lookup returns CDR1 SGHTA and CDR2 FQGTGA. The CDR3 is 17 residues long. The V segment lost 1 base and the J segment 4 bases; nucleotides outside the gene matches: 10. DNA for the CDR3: TGTGCCAGCAGCTTAAGTCCGCCTAGCGGGTTACCAGATACGCAGTATTTT. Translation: CASSLSPPSGLPDTQYF. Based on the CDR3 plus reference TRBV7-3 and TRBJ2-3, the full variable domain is GAGVSQTPSNKVTEKGKYVELRCDPISGHTALYWYRQSLGQGPEFLIYFQGTGAADDSGLPNDRFFAVRPEGSVSTLKIQRTERGDSAVYLCASSLSPPSGLPDTQYFGPGTRLTVL.

CDR3 nucleotides: TGCGCCAGCAGTGAGGGGGACAGGGCAACAGCTTTCTTT. Amino acid sequence: CASSEGDRATAFF. This rearrangement joins TRBV10-2 to TRBJ1-1; 9 nucleotides align to TRBD1. Losses at the gene ends were 2 bases for V and 10 bases for J; bases not matched to a gene: 5. This CDR3 comprises 13 residues. Germline assignment: CDR1 WSHSY and CDR2 SAAADI.

The CDR3 here is CASSIQGGYGEQYF. The CDR3 DNA sequence: TGTGCCAGTAGTATTCAGGGAGGGTACGGGGAGCAGTACTTC. The rearrangement joins TRBV19 to TRBJ2-7; 7 nucleotides align to TRBD2. This CDR3 comprises 14 residues. V shed 3 bases, J shed 7 bases, and the junction held 9 bases outside the gene matches. Germline-derived CDR1 and CDR2 are LNHDA and SQIVND (reference sequence).

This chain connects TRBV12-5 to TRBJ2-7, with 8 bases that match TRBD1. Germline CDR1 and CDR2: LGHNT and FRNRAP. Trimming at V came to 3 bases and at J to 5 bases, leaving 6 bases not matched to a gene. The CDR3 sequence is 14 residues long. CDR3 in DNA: TGTGCTAGTGGTTTCCCGACAGGGGTTGACGAGCAGTACTTC. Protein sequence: CASGFPTGVDEQYF.

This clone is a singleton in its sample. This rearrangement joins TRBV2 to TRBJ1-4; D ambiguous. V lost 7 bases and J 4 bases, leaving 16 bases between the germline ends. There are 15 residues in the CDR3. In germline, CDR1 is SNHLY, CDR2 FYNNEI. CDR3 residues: CASKSNRGSNEKLFF. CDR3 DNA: TGTGCCAGCAAAAGTAACCGGGGAAGTAATGAAAAACTGTTTTTT.